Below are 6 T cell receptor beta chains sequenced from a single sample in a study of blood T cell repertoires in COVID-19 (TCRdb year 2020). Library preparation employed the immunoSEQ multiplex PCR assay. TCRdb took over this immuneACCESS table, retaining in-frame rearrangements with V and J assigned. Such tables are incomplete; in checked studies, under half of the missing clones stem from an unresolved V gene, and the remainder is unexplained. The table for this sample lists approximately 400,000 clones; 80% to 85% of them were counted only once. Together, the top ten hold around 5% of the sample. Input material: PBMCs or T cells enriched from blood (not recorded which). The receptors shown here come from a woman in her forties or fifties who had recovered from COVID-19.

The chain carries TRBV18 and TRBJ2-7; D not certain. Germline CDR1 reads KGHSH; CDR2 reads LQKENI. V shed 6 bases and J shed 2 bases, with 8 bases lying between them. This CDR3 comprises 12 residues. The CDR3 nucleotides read TGTGCCAGCTCTCCCACACCCTACGAGCAGTACTTC. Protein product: CASSPTPYEQYF.

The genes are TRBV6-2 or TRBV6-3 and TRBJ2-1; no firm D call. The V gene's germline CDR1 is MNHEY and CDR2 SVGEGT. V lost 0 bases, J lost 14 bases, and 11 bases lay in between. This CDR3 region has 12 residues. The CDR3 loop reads CASSYSNGDKFF. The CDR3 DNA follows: TGTGCCAGCAGTTACTCTAATGGAGATAAGTTCTTC.

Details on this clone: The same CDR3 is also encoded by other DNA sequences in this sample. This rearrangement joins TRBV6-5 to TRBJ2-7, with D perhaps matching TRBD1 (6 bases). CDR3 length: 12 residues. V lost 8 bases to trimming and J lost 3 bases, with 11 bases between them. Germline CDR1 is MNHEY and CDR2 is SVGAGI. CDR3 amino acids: CASGTGYYEQYF. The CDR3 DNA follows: TGTGCCAGCGGAACAGGGTACTACGAGCAGTACTTC.

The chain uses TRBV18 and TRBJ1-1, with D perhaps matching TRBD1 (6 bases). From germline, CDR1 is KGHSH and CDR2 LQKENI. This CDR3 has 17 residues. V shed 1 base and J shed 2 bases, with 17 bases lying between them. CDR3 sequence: CASSPLYRGAGNTEAFF. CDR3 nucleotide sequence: TGTGCCAGCTCACCACTGTATCGGGGGGCAGGAAACACTGAAGCTTTCTTT.

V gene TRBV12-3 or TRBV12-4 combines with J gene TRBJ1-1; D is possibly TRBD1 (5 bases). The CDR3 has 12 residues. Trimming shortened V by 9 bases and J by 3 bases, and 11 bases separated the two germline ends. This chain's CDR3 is CASVQGYTEAFF. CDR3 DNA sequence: TGTGCCAGTGTTCAGGGATACACTGAAGCTTTCTTT.

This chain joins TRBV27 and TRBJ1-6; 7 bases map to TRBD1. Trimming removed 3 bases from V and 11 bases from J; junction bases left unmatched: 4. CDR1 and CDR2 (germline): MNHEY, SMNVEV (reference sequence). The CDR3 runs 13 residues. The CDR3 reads CASSFRGSAPLHF. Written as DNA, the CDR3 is TGTGCCAGCAGTTTCAGGGGGAGTGCACCCCTCCACTTT.